The 10 T cell receptor beta chains below all came from one sample that was sequenced in a study of blood T cell repertoires in COVID-19. This table comes from immunoSEQ multiplex PCR, and its TCRdb copy is limited to in-frame clones, with some not included. The sample carries about 300,000 clones, 88% recorded once. Sequencing was performed on peripheral blood. The receptors shown here come from a man younger than 30 with active or convalescent COVID-19.

The CDR3 here is CASSLGLAGPYTGELFF. The DNA for the CDR3 is TGTGCCAGTAGCTTGGGACTAGCGGGGCCCTACACCGGGGAGCTGTTTTTT. The chain uses TRBV19 and TRBJ2-2, with 13 bases aligning to TRBD2. From germline, CDR1 is LNHDA and CDR2 SQIVND (reference sequence). V dropped 6 bases and J dropped 3; count of bases not matched to a gene: 7. The length of the CDR3 is 17 residues. The variable domain in full, completed from reference TRBV19 and TRBJ2-2, reads DGGITQSPKYLFRKEGQNVTLSCEQNLNHDAMYWYRQDPGQGLRLIYYSQIVNDFQKGDIAEGYSVSREKKESFPLTVTSAQKNPTAFYLCASSLGLAGPYTGELFFGEGSRLTVL.

The rearrangement links TRBV27 to TRBJ2-7; 15 positions match TRBD2. The CDR3 contains 15 residues. Germline CDR1 reads MNHEY; CDR2 reads SMNVEV (reference sequence). The V and J ends lost 4 bases and 3 bases, in that order; junction bases with no gene match: 1. Here the CDR3 reads CASSWTSGGVYEQYF. The DNA for the CDR3 is TGTGCCAGCAGTTGGACTAGCGGGGGGGTCTACGAGCAGTACTTC.

J is TRBJ1-4 and V is TRBV5-6; 9 bases match TRBD1. Germline CDR1 reads SGHDT; CDR2 reads YYEEEE. J was trimmed by 8 bases and V by 4 bases; bases with no gene match: 3. There are 13 residues in the CDR3. Here the CDR3 reads CASSEGTGEKLFF. Here the CDR3 DNA reads TGTGCCAGCAGCGAAGGGACAGGGGAAAAACTGTTTTTT.

This clone came up a few times. V and J are TRBV19 and TRBJ1-2; 7 bases line up with TRBD1. CDR1 is LNHDA, CDR2 SQIVND, per germline (reference sequence). The CDR3 runs 14 residues. V was pared by 3 bases and J by 7 bases, with 8 bases of the junction left unmatched. The CDR3 DNA reads as TGTGCCAGTAGTATGGAGGGGGCGATCTCTGGCTACACCTTC. Its translation: CASSMEGAISGYTF. Full variable domain (rest looked up from reference TRBV19 and TRBJ1-2): DGGITQSPKYLFRKEGQNVTLSCEQNLNHDAMYWYRQDPGQGLRLIYYSQIVNDFQKGDIAEGYSVSREKKESFPLTVTSAQKNPTAFYLCASSMEGAISGYTFGSGTRLTVV.

The chain is built from TRBV5-4 and TRBJ1-1; no definite D call. The V and J ends lost 7 bases and 1 base respectively, with 17 bases between them. CDR1 is SGHNT, CDR2 YYREEE, per germline (reference sequence). The CDR3 covers 15 residues. The CDR3, as DNA: TGTGCCAGCTGGGGAGGAGGGATTTCGAACACTGAAGCTTTCTTT. It translates to CASWGGGISNTEAFF. The whole variable domain, filled in from reference TRBV5-4 and TRBJ1-1, reads ETGVTQSPTHLIKTRGQQVTLRCSSQSGHNTVSWYQQALGQGPQFIFQYYREEENGRGNFPPRFSGLQFPNYSSELNVNALELDDSALYLCASWGGGISNTEAFFGQGTRLTVV.

This chain's CDR3 is CATLPGGLSDTQYF. The CDR3 nucleotides read TGTGCCACCCTGCCGGGGGGACTTTCAGATACGCAGTATTTT. The rearrangement uses TRBV6-5 and TRBJ2-3, with 7 bases identical to TRBD2. The CDR3 extends over 14 amino acids. V was pared by 10 bases and J by 4 bases, with 11 bases of the junction left unmatched. In germline, CDR1 is MNHEY, CDR2 SVGAGI.

The chain combines TRBV5-5 with TRBJ1-5; D not resolved. Trimming took 2 bases from V and 8 from J, leaving 11 bases between them. This CDR3 is built from 13 residues. Germline V gives CDR1 SGHKS, CDR2 YYEKEE (reference sequence). The CDR3 coding sequence is TGTGCCAGCAGCTTTTCCATCACAAAGCCCCAGCATTTT. It specifies CASSFSITKPQHF.

The chain employs TRBV5-4 and TRBJ1-2; D may be TRBD1 (6 bases). Trimming removed 5 bases from V and 4 bases from J, with 12 bases in between. The CDR3 runs 13 residues. Germline CDR1 and CDR2: SGHNT and YYREEE (reference sequence). The CDR3 DNA reads TGTGCCAGCAGAGACAGGACCAGCTATGGCTACACCTTC. Its translation: CASRDRTSYGYTF.

This chain uses TRBV15 with TRBJ2-1; 10 bases are a match to TRBD1. Germline V gene data show CDR1 as LNHNV and CDR2 as YYDKDF (reference sequence). The CDR3 has 16 residues. The V gene end was trimmed by 4 bases and the J gene end by 9 bases; junction bases not matched to a gene: 12. In nucleotides, the CDR3 is TGTGCCACCAGCAAAGACAGACAGGGGGCGCATCGTGAGCAGTTCTTC. Translation: CATSKDRQGAHREQFF.

The CDR3 DNA sequence: TGTGCCAGCAGCTTGTATGAGGTAGAAGAAGTC. Translation gives CASSLYEVEEV. V and J are TRBV5-4 and TRBJ2-7; unclear D gene. The CDR3 has 11 amino acids. Germline CDR1 is SGHNT and CDR2 is YYREEE (reference sequence).